These 8 T cell receptor beta chains came from one sample sequenced in a study of Ad26.COV2.S vaccination and SARS-CoV-2 variants. Assay used: immunoSEQ multiplex PCR; TCRdb lists only in-frame clones, some missing. The sample carries roughly 380,000 clones, approximately 90% recorded once. The source was peripheral blood, collected after recovery from COVID-19. The source is a human donor who had recovered from COVID-19.

This clone was picked up one time. V gene TRBV7-9 combines with J gene TRBJ1-4, with 7 nucleotides matching TRBD1. Germline loops: CDR1 SEHNR, CDR2 FQNEAQ (reference sequence). Trimming took 5 bases from V and 6 from J; bases not matched to a gene: 15. CDR3 length: 17 residues. CDR3 nucleotide sequence: TGTGCCAGCAGCCACGACAGGGCCCCCTCTATGGATGAAAAACTGTTTTTT. Translation gives CASSHDRAPSMDEKLFF. Supplemented by reference TRBV7-9 and TRBJ1-4, the full variable domain reads DTGVSQNPRHKITKRGQNVTFRCDPISEHNRLYWYRQTLGQGPEFLTYFQNEAQLEKSRLLSDRFSAERPKGSFSTLEIQRTEQGDSAMYLCASSHDRAPSMDEKLFFGSGTQLSVL.

Turning to this clone: The sample carries other DNA sequences with the same CDR3. The CDR3, as DNA: TGTGCCAGCAGCGTAAGGAGCAACACTGAAGCTTTCTTT. It translates to CASSVRSNTEAFF. The chain recombines TRBV9 with TRBJ1-1; D unresolved. CDR3 length: 13 residues. Trimming stripped 1 base from V and 2 bases from J, with 6 bases between. The germline V gene has CDR1 SGDLS and CDR2 YYNGEE.

The gene calls are TRBV9 and TRBJ2-1; D is ambiguous. Germline CDR1 reads SGDLS; CDR2 reads YYNGEE. V was pared by 3 bases and J by 8 bases, with 9 bases between. The CDR3 runs to 12 residues. CDR3 sequence reads: CASSASRHEQFF. CDR3 coding DNA: TGTGCCAGCAGCGCCTCGAGGCATGAGCAGTTCTTC.

This clone was seen only a few times. V and J are TRBV2 and TRBJ2-7, with 10 bases that match TRBD1. The CDR3 sequence is 15 residues long. Unmatched junction bases numbered 8, after V lost 6 bases and J lost 3 bases. Germline CDR1 is SNHLY and CDR2 is FYNNEI. This CDR3 is CASSLGQGVIYEQYF. The CDR3 bases are TGTGCCAGCAGCCTTGGACAGGGGGTTATCTACGAGCAGTACTTC.

This chain connects TRBV9 to TRBJ1-1; the match to TRBD1 covers 7 bases. After removal of 3 bases from V and 4 bases from J, the junction contained 6 bases not matched to a gene. The CDR3 spans 14 residues. Germline loops: CDR1 SGDLS, CDR2 YYNGEE. CDR3 region: CASSAENRGTEAFF. The CDR3 DNA reads as TGTGCCAGCAGCGCCGAAAACAGGGGCACTGAAGCTTTCTTT.

CDR3 bases: TGTGCCAGCAGAAGAGGAGAGGGCCTAGCGGGGGGTGGTTTGGATGAGCAGTTCTTC. This codes for CASRRGEGLAGGGLDEQFF. The chain carries TRBV9 and TRBJ2-1; 11 bases are shared with TRBD2. From germline, CDR1 is SGDLS and CDR2 YYNGEE. The CDR3 covers 19 residues. V was clipped by 5 bases and J by 8 bases; unmatched bases: 21.

This clone showed up just once. J is TRBJ2-1 and V is TRBV9; D is undetermined. Germline V gene sequence: CDR1 SGDLS, CDR2 YYNGEE. There are 14 residues in the CDR3. Trimming left V 0 bases short and J 0 bases short, with 4 bases between. The CDR3 reads CASSVGRSYNEQFF. The CDR3 DNA reads TGTGCCAGCAGCGTAGGACGCTCCTACAATGAGCAGTTCTTC.

The chain couples TRBV6-5 to TRBJ1-4, with D unclear. Trimming left V 0 bases short and J 7 bases short, with 6 bases between. Germline V gives CDR1 MNHEY, CDR2 SVGAGI. The CDR3 has 13 residues. CDR3 bases: TGTGCCAGCAGTTACTCGAACGGTGAAAAACTGTTTTTT. This encodes CASSYSNGEKLFF.